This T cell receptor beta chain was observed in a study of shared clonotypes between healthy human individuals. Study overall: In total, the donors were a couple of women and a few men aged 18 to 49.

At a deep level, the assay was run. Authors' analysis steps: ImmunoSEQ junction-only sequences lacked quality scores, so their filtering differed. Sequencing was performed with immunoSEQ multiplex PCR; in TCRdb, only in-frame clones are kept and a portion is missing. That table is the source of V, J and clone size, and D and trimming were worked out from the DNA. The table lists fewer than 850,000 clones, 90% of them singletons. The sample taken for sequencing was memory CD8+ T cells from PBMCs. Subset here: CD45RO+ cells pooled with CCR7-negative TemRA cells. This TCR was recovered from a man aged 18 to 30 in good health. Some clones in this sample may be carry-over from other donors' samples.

DNA for the CDR3: TGTGCCAGCAGCCTCCCTCCCTACAATGAGCAGTTCTTC. It specifies CASSLPPYNEQFF. This chain connects TRBV9 to TRBJ2-1, with D unresolved. The germline V gene encodes CDR1 SGDLS and CDR2 YYNGEE. The CDR3 totals 13 residues. V lost 4 bases and J 2 bases, leaving 7 bases between the germline ends.